This TCR beta chain is from a study of identical twins. Template switching supplied a universal primer site; unique molecular identifiers were carried on the cDNA. TCRdb itself ran the 5' RACE reads through MiXCR, one entry per CDR3 protein. The sample has about 280,000 distinct CDR3 sequences, approximately 8.5% seen once. Study-wide points: The study based its conclusions on cross-sectional statistical analysis and did not follow the same donors.

Every one of the donors was a healthy Caucasian. In the case of this clonotype: Its antigen is as yet unknown.

V was pared by 5 bases and J by 3 bases, with 14 bases between. Germline V gene data show CDR1 as SGHVS and CDR2 as FQNEAQ. This CDR3 contains 14 residues. Separately, the same data were catalogued under a study of yellow fever vaccine responses in identical twins.

The specimen sequenced was memory (CD45RO+) T cells sorted from blood. The chain employs TRBV7-8 and TRBJ2-7; D perhaps matches TRBD2 (7 bases). The sequence was obtained from a woman younger than 35 in good health. The CDR3 spells CASSRNREGYEQYV. The CDR3 DNA follows: TGTGCCAGCAGCCGAAACAGGGAGGGCTACGAGCAGTACGTC.